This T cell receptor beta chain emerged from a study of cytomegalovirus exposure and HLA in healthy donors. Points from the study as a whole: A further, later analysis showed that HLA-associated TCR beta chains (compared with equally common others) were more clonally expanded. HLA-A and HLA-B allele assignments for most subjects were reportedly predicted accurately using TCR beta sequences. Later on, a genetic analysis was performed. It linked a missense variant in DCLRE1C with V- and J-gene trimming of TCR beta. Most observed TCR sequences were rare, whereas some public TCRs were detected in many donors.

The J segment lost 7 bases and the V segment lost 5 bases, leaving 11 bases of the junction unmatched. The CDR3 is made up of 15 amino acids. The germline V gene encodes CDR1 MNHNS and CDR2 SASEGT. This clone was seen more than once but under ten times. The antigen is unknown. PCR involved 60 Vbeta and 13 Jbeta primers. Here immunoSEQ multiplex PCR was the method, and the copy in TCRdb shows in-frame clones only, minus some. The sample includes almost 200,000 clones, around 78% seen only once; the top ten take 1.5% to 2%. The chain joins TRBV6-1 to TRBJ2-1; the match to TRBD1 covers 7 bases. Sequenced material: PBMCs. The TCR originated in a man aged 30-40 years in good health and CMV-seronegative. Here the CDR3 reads CASSSGTAPGNEQFF. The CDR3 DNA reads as TGTGCCAGCAGTTCCGGGACAGCTCCGGGGAATGAGCAGTTCTTC.